A single sample is the source of the 27 T cell receptor beta chains below, sequenced in a study of T cells after yellow fever vaccination. TCRdb fed the 5' RACE reads into MiXCR, producing one record per CDR3 protein. The sample has 140,000 to 150,000 distinct CDR3 sequences; approximately 6.6% are singletons. The sequencing here drew on CD4+ T cells sorted from PBMCs, taken 10 days after the yellow fever booster vaccination. Every receptor here comes from a man aged 25 to 40 who received the YFV17D yellow fever vaccine.

This clonotype occurred many times. The V call is TRBV28, the J call TRBJ2-5; a possible D gene is TRBD1 (6 bases). The germline CDR1 and CDR2 sequences are MDHEN and SYDVKM. The CDR3 loop spans 14 amino acids. Trimming cost V 7 bases and J 2 bases, with 14 bases left between them. In DNA, the CDR3 is TGTGCCAGCATTTCTGCCGGGACACAAGAGACCCAGTACTTC. This codes for CASISAGTQETQYF.

This clonotype was counted ten times or more. The gene calls are TRBV12-3 or TRBV12-4 and TRBJ2-4; D is uncertain. The V and J ends lost 3 bases and 6 bases respectively, with 12 bases between them. The CDR3 runs to 14 residues. The CDR3 DNA follows: TGTGCCAGCAGTTTGCGTGGCAGCCGAAACATTCAGTACTTC. This codes for CASSLRGSRNIQYF.

This clonotype came up many times. The genes are TRBV10-3 and TRBJ2-1, with 8 bases lining up with TRBD2. Germline trimming cut 3 bases from V and 5 bases from J; bases unmatched to any gene: 6. The germline gives CDR1 ENHRY, CDR2 SYGVKD. The CDR3 runs 15 residues. The CDR3 region has the DNA TGTGCCATCAGTGAATTTAGCGGGGCTCACAATGAGCAGTTCTTC. This encodes CAISEFSGAHNEQFF.

This clonotype was counted many times. The rearrangement joins TRBV28 to TRBJ2-5; 7 bases map to TRBD2. In germline, CDR1 is MDHEN, CDR2 SYDVKM. With 6 bases clipped from V and 7 bases from J, the junction kept 8 bases outside the gene matches. The CDR3 is 13 residues long. CDR3 nucleotides: TGTGCCAGCAGGACTAGCTATCGTGCGACCCAGTACTTC. It translates to CASRTSYRATQYF. The full variable domain, with the rest looked up from reference TRBV28 and TRBJ2-5, is DVKVTQSSRYLVKRTGEKVFLECVQDMDHENMFWYRQDPGLGLRLIYFSYDVKMKEKGDIPEGYSVSREKKERFSLILESASTNQTSMYLCASRTSYRATQYFGPGTRLLVL.

This clonotype was found a few times. V usage is TRBV30 and J usage is TRBJ2-5; TRBD2 matches at 13 bases. Germline lookup yields CDR1 GTSNPN and CDR2 SVGIG (reference sequence). This CDR3 has 14 amino acids. V shed 0 bases, J shed 7 bases, and the junction held 2 bases outside the gene matches. CDR3 nucleotide sequence: TGTGCCTGGAGTGTACTAGCGGGAGGGATGACCCAGTACTTC. Translated: CAWSVLAGGMTQYF. Full variable domain (missing parts from reference TRBV30 and TRBJ2-5): SQTIHQWPATLVQPVGSPLSLECTVEGTSNPNLYWYRQAAGRGLQLLFYSVGIGQISSEVPQNLSASRPQDRQFILSSKKLLLSDSGFYLCAWSVLAGGMTQYFGPGTRLLVL.

Many counts were recorded for this clonotype. J is TRBJ2-7 and V is TRBV7-2, with TRBD2 as a possible D gene (5 bases). Germline V gives CDR1 SGHTA, CDR2 FQGNSA. V was pared by 5 bases and J by 4 bases, with 15 bases between. CDR3 length: 14 residues. CDR3 protein: CASSPMGRTYEQYF. The CDR3 DNA reads as TGTGCCAGCAGCCCCATGGGGAGAACGTACGAGCAGTACTTC.

On this clonotype: A much more abundant neighbour one base away suggests this may be a read error. V is TRBV10-3 and J is TRBJ2-5; 7 nucleotides line up with TRBD1. Per the germline V gene, CDR1 is ENHRY and CDR2 is SYGVKD. There are 14 residues in the CDR3. CDR3 in amino acids: CAISGTAYQETKYF. The CDR3 DNA reads TGTGCCATCTCTGGGACAGCGTACCAAGAGACCAAGTACTTC.

This clonotype was detected ten times or more. The rearrangement uses TRBV27 and TRBJ2-7; 10 bases are a match to TRBD2. This CDR3 has 14 amino acids. J gave up 6 bases and V 5 bases, and 7 bases lay outside the gene matches. Germline CDR1 reads MNHEY; CDR2 reads SMNVEV (reference sequence). CDR3 DNA sequence: TGTGCCAGCAGTCCAGTAGCGGGAGGTAGCGAGCAGTACTTC. It specifies CASSPVAGGSEQYF.

This clonotype showed up many times. The J gene is TRBJ2-1, the V gene TRBV7-9; 10 positions match TRBD2. The CDR3 sequence is 15 residues long. Germline CDR1 reads SEHNR; CDR2 reads FQNEAQ (reference sequence). The junction had 8 bases not matched to a gene; V was cut back by 5 bases and J by 7 bases. CDR3 region: CASSPRTSGRNEQFF. The CDR3 coding sequence is TGTGCCAGCAGCCCACGGACTAGCGGTCGGAATGAGCAGTTCTTC. The entire variable domain, with the rest obtained from reference TRBV7-9 and TRBJ2-1, is as follows: DTGVSQNPRHKITKRGQNVTFRCDPISEHNRLYWYRQTLGQGPEFLTYFQNEAQLEKSRLLSDRFSAERPKGSFSTLEIQRTEQGDSAMYLCASSPRTSGRNEQFFGPGTRLTVL.

This clonotype was detected many times. The J gene is TRBJ2-4, the V gene TRBV7-2, with TRBD1 matching 7 bases. This CDR3 region has 13 residues. From germline, CDR1 is SGHTA and CDR2 FQGNSA. The trim removed 5 bases at V and 5 bases at J, leaving 3 bases unmatched. CDR3 DNA sequence: TGTGCCAGCAGCGTCGACAGGGAAAACATTCAGTACTTC. It codes for CASSVDRENIQYF. The full variable domain, its missing parts supplied by reference TRBV7-2 and TRBJ2-4, is GAGVSQSPSNKVTEKGKDVELRCDPISGHTALYWYRQSLGQGLEFLIYFQGNSAPDKSGLPSDRFSAERTGGSVSTLTIQRTQQEDSAVYLCASSVDRENIQYFGAGTRLSVL.

Comments on this clonotype: Given a much more abundant clone one base away, this may be a read error. The CDR3 bases are TGCAGTGCTAGAGCCACGGTCCTAGGAGTGAACGAGCAGTACTTC. Amino acid sequence: CSARATVLGVNEQYF. V usage is TRBV20-1 and J usage is TRBJ2-7; no firm D call. Trimming cost V 1 base and J 5 bases, with 18 bases left between them. Germline lookup yields CDR1 DFQATT and CDR2 SNEGSKA (reference sequence). The CDR3 is made up of 15 amino acids.

The table lists this clonotype with many counts. The J gene is TRBJ1-3, the V gene TRBV5-1, with D maybe TRBD1 (6 bases). The CDR3 totals 16 residues. V dropped 8 bases and J dropped 3 bases, with 21 bases sitting between them. CDR1 is SGHRS and CDR2 is YFSETQ in the germline V gene. CDR3 loop: CASKPQGLRGGNTIYF. CDR3 sequence (DNA): TGCGCCAGTAAGCCCCAGGGGTTGCGCGGTGGAAACACCATATATTTT.

This clonotype was detected only a few times. The chain links TRBV5-1 to TRBJ2-1, with 12 positions matching TRBD1. CDR1 and CDR2 from the germline V gene are SGHRS and YFSETQ. The ends lost 4 bases at V and 8 bases at J; junction bases unmatched: 7. The CDR3 totals 15 residues. CDR3 sequence reads: CASSPGQGAGDEQFF. CDR3 bases: TGCGCCAGCAGCCCGGGACAGGGGGCAGGGGATGAGCAGTTCTTC.

Ten or more counts support this clonotype. The chain employs TRBV5-1 and TRBJ2-3; TRBD2 matches 7 bases. V shed 7 bases and J 4 bases; nucleotides not matched to a gene: 9. CDR1 is SGHRS, CDR2 YFSETQ, per germline. The CDR3 totals 14 residues. The CDR3 loop is CASGLWEGADTQYF. The CDR3 nucleotides read TGCGCCAGCGGCCTTTGGGAGGGCGCAGATACGCAGTATTTT.

This clonotype was seen repeatedly, ten times or more. CDR3 residues: CASSSSFTDTQYF. CDR3 coding DNA: TGTGCCAGCAGCTCCTCGTTCACAGATACGCAGTATTTT. The chain couples TRBV7-2 to TRBJ2-3; no clear D. Germline V gives CDR1 SGHTA, CDR2 FQGNSA. This CDR3 has 13 residues. V shed 4 bases and J shed 2 bases, with 7 bases lying between them.

This clonotype was recorded at least ten times. The chain links TRBV27 to TRBJ2-3, with a possible D match to TRBD2 (6 bases). Germline V gene data show CDR1 as MNHEY and CDR2 as SMNVEV (reference sequence). The V end was cut by 6 bases, the J end by 11 bases, with 18 bases between. The CDR3 has 13 residues. CDR3 region: CASRGSTSWGQYF. DNA for the CDR3: TGTGCCAGCAGGGGGTCGACTAGTTGGGGGCAGTATTTT.

This clonotype showed up many times. The rearrangement links TRBV20-1 to TRBJ1-3; D call uncertain. The germline gives CDR1 DFQATT, CDR2 SNEGSKA (reference sequence). This CDR3 comprises 11 residues. CDR3 sequence (DNA): TGCAGCGCGCCGCGGGGAAACACCATATATTTT. Protein product: CSAPRGNTIYF.

There are many counts of this clonotype. This chain links TRBV12-5 with TRBJ2-4, with D possibly called TRBD1 or TRBD2 (5 bases each). Between the trimmed V and J ends, which lost 2 bases and 7 bases, there was a span of 9 bases. Germline lookup yields CDR1 LGHNT and CDR2 FRNRAP. The CDR3 has 13 amino acids. DNA of the CDR3: TGTGCTAGTGGTTTGTCCAGGGAGAACATTCAGTACTTC. It codes for CASGLSRENIQYF.

This clonotype was seen many times. The chain has TRBV28 and TRBJ2-3; no reliable D call. V was shortened by 5 bases and J by 6 bases, with 12 bases between the two germline ends. CDR3 size: 13 residues. Germline V gene data show CDR1 as MDHEN and CDR2 as SYDVKM. DNA of the CDR3: TGTGCCAGCAGTAAGTGGAAAGAGGATACGCAGTATTTT. This translates into CASSKWKEDTQYF.

This clonotype has at least ten counts. V and J are TRBV3-1 and TRBJ2-7; 11 bases fit TRBD2. V gave up 4 bases and J gave up 4 bases; unmatched junction bases: 3. This CDR3 comprises 14 residues. Per germline, CDR1 LGHDT and CDR2 YNNKEL (reference sequence). This CDR3 reads CASSLTSGNYEQYF. Here the CDR3 DNA reads TGTGCCAGCAGCCTGACTAGCGGGAATTACGAGCAGTACTTC.

This clonotype was seen ten or more times. The chain employs TRBV5-1 and TRBJ2-1; 13 bases agree with TRBD2. CDR1 is SGHRS and CDR2 is YFSETQ in the germline V gene. The CDR3 length is 23 residues. The V gene end was trimmed by 2 bases and the J gene end by 2 bases; junction bases not matched to a gene: 22. CDR3 in DNA: TGCGCCAGCAGCTTACCGGGACTAGCGGGACCTCCGGCCCCTCCGAGGACCTACAATGAGCAGTTCTTC. It translates to CASSLPGLAGPPAPPRTYNEQFF.

This clonotype was found a few times. At one boundary the junction diverges from the germline segment, which might be a read error. The chain carries TRBV12-3 or TRBV12-4 and TRBJ1-3; 9 bases match TRBD1. This CDR3 region has 12 residues. The CDR3 region has the DNA TGTGCCAGCAGCGACCCCGGGACAGGGAAACATTTT. Translation: CASSDPGTGKHF.

This clonotype appeared many times. V and J are TRBV15 and TRBJ2-3; 9 nucleotides agree with TRBD2. Germline CDR1 and CDR2: LNHNV and YYDKDF (reference sequence). The CDR3 runs to 16 residues. Trimming at V came to 0 bases and at J to 1 base, leaving 2 bases not matched to a gene. The CDR3 DNA reads as TGTGCCACCAGCAGAGATAGCGGGAGACGCACAGATACGCAGTATTTT. Its protein is CATSRDSGRRTDTQYF.

This clonotype was seen repeatedly, ten times or more. The V and J genes are TRBV7-9 and TRBJ2-7, with D possibly matching TRBD1 (6 bases). V was shortened by 5 bases and J by 2 bases, with 16 bases between the two germline ends. Germline loops: CDR1 SEHNR, CDR2 FQNEAQ (reference sequence). This CDR3 contains 15 residues. CDR3 residues: CASSQGRSTTYEQYF. The CDR3 nucleotides read TGTGCCAGCAGCCAGGGGAGATCCACCACCTACGAGCAGTACTTC.

The sample holds a few counts of this clonotype. The rearrangement links TRBV19 to TRBJ1-4; D is ambiguous. This CDR3 region has 12 residues. Germline V CDR1 and CDR2: LNHDA, SQIVND (reference sequence). Between the trimmed V and J ends, which lost 6 bases and 11 bases, there was a span of 13 bases. CDR3 coding DNA: TGTGCCAGTAGAGACCGTGGGGAGAAACTGTTTTTT. This translates into CASRDRGEKLFF.

The sample holds many counts of this clonotype. The chain employs TRBV7-9 and TRBJ2-5; 12 bases map to TRBD2. CDR1 is SEHNR, CDR2 FQNEAQ, per germline (reference sequence). J gave up 5 bases and V 4 bases, and 8 bases lay outside the gene matches. The CDR3 sequence is 16 residues long. CDR3 nucleotides: TGTGCCAGCAGCTCCCGACTAGCGGGAGAGCGGGAGACCCAGTACTTC. Translation gives CASSSRLAGERETQYF.

This chain joins TRBV25-1 and TRBJ2-2, with a weak D call TRBD1 (5 bases). The CDR3 is made up of 14 amino acids. Germline V gives CDR1 MGHDK, CDR2 SYGVNS. The V and J ends lost 8 bases and 4 bases respectively, with 14 bases between them. In DNA form, the CDR3 reads TGTGCCAGCGCTGGGGCAGGGCGCACCGGGGAGCTGTTTTTT. This encodes CASAGAGRTGELFF.